This T cell receptor beta chain was identified during a study of identical twins. The study, taken as a whole, reports: High-abundance cord blood beta clonotypes had fewer insertions; memory repertoires showed none. In zero-insertion analyses, partial confounding could arise from invariant MAIT and iNKT cells.

Turning to this clonotype: What it binds is not known.

A universal primer site was added by template switching, and unique molecular identifiers were carried by the cDNA. TCRdb reanalysed the 5' RACE reads using MiXCR and keeps one entry per CDR3 protein. Of fewer than 250,000 distinct CDR3 sequences detected, approximately 9% appear once; the ten largest clones hold 4.5% to 5.5%. The CDR3 totals 15 residues. Trimming took off 4 bases at V and 3 bases at J, with 13 bases between the two ends. Germline V CDR1 and CDR2: KGHDR, SFDVKD. This sequence originates from a woman aged 18-30 years in good health. The chain employs TRBV24-1 and TRBJ2-3; D remains ambiguous. Specimen: memory (CD45RO+) T cells sorted from blood. CDR3 nucleotide sequence: TGTGCCACCAGTGACCCAAGGTCGGCAACAGATACGCAGTATTTT. Translated, it gives CATSDPRSATDTQYF.